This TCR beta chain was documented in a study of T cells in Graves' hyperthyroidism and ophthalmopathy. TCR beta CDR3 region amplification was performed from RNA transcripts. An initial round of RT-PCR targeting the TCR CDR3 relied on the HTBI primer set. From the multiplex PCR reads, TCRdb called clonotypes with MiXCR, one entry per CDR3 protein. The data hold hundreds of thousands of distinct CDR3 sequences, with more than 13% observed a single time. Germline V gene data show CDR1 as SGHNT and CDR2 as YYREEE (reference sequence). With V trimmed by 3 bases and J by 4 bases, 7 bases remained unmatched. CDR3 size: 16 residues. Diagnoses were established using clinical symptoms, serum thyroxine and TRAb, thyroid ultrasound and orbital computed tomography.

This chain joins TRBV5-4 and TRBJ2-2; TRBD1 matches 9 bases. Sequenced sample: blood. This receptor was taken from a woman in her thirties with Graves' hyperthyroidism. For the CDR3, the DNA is TGTGCCAGCAGCTACATACAGGGGGCAGGCACCGGGGAGCTGTTTTTT. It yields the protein CASSYIQGAGTGELFF. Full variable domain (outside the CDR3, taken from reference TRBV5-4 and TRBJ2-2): ETGVTQSPTHLIKTRGQQVTLRCSSQSGHNTVSWYQQALGQGPQFIFQYYREEENGRGNFPPRFSGLQFPNYSSELNVNALELDDSALYLCASSYIQGAGTGELFFGEGSRLTVL.